The rows below give T cell receptor beta chains drawn from one sample of a study of blood T cell repertoires in COVID-19. The assay was immunoSEQ multiplex PCR, and TCRdb's table has in-frame clones only and misses some. The table has around 130,000 clones, around four fifths seen once. Source material: PBMCs or T cells enriched from blood (not recorded which). Receptor source: a middle-aged man with acute COVID-19. CDR3s include the opening cysteine and the closing phenylalanine or tryptophan. D genes are given only for firm matches. Expanded clones are given a class, and other clones once, few, many or no size at all.

J: TRBJ1-1
V: TRBV19
size: once
D: -
CDR3: CASSIHRATGNTEAFF
DNA: TGTGCCAGTAGTATACACAGGGCGACTGGGAACACTGAAGCTTTCTTT

J: TRBJ2-3
V: TRBV24-1
size: -
D: TRBD2
CDR3: CATSDFTGLAGEDTQYF
DNA: TGTGCCACCAGTGATTTTACGGGACTAGCGGGAGAAGATACGCAGTATTTT

J: TRBJ2-5
V: TRBV5-6
size: -
D: TRBD2
CDR3: CASSFKTSGKETQYF
DNA: TGTGCCAGCAGCTTCAAGACTAGCGGGAAAGAGACCCAGTACTTC

J: TRBJ2-1
V: TRBV18
size: -
D: -
CDR3: CASSPLSLDHSGEQFF
DNA: TGTGCCAGCTCACCACTTTCCTTGGACCACTCAGGGGAGCAGTTCTTC

J: TRBJ1-6
V: TRBV10-1
size: -
D: TRBD1
CDR3: CASGTGGEPSSPLHF
DNA: TGCGCCAGTGGGACAGGAGGAGAGCCGAGTTCACCCCTCCACTTT

J: TRBJ2-4
V: TRBV5-4
size: -
D: TRBD1
CDR3: CASSLGTDKNIQYF
DNA: TGTGCCAGCAGCCTTGGGACAGACAAAAACATTCAGTACTTC

J: TRBJ1-3
V: TRBV4-1
size: -
D: -
CDR3: CASSQDQQTFSGNTIYF
DNA: TGCGCCAGCAGCCAAGATCAGCAGACTTTCTCTGGAAACACCATATATTTT

J: TRBJ2-1
V: TRBV6-5
size: -
D: TRBD2
CDR3: CASSYGAGVNEQFF
DNA: TGTGCCAGCAGTTACGGAGCGGGGGTCAATGAGCAGTTCTTC

J: TRBJ1-5
V: TRBV7-2
size: once
D: -
CDR3: CASSLNPGNQPQHF
DNA: TGTGCCAGCAGCTTAAACCCGGGGAATCAGCCCCAGCATTTT

J: TRBJ2-1
V: TRBV20-1
size: -
D: -
CDR3: CSARSANEQFF
DNA: TGCAGTGCTAGGTCTGCGAATGAGCAGTTCTTC

J: TRBJ2-7
V: TRBV28
size: -
D: TRBD2
CDR3: CASSLPSGRLSYEQYF
DNA: TGTGCCAGCAGTTTACCCAGCGGGAGACTTTCCTACGAGCAGTACTTC

J: TRBJ2-2
V: TRBV7-3
size: -
D: -
CDR3: CASQGVRDGELFF
DNA: TGTGCCAGCCAGGGAGTGCGGGACGGGGAGCTGTTTTTT

J: TRBJ2-5
V: TRBV12-5
size: -
D: -
CDR3: CASGFPSSGAGETQYF
DNA: TGTGCTAGTGGTTTCCCATCGTCAGGGGCAGGAGAGACCCAGTACTTC

J: TRBJ2-7
V: TRBV7-2
size: -
D: -
CDR3: CASSEDLYEQYF
DNA: TGTGCCAGCAGTGAGGATCTCTACGAGCAGTACTTC

J: TRBJ2-2
V: TRBV5-1
size: -
D: -
CDR3: CASSPGDLNTGELFF
DNA: TGCGCCAGCAGCCCGGGGGACCTGAACACCGGGGAGCTGTTTTTT

J: TRBJ2-7
V: TRBV23-1
size: -
D: -
CDR3: CASSQPPNRSSYEQYF
DNA: TGCGCCAGCAGTCAACCACCAAATAGGAGCTCCTACGAGCAGTACTTC

J: TRBJ1-5
V: TRBV7-9
size: -
D: -
CDR3: CASSGNGPGAQHF
DNA: TGTGCCAGCAGCGGTAACGGGCCCGGGGCCCAGCATTTT

J: TRBJ2-7
V: TRBV29-1
size: -
D: -
CDR3: CSVQDSSYEQYF
DNA: TGCAGCGTCCAGGACAGTTCCTACGAGCAGTACTTC

J: TRBJ2-7
V: TRBV7-2
size: once
D: TRBD2
CDR3: CASSLVSSGGTVYEQYF
DNA: TGTGCCAGCAGCTTAGTTAGTTCGGGAGGAACCGTATACGAGCAGTACTTC

J: TRBJ1-1
V: TRBV2
size: -
D: -
CDR3: CASSERSTEAFF
DNA: TGTGCCAGCAGTGAGCGGTCCACTGAAGCTTTCTTT

J: TRBJ2-1
V: TRBV30
size: -
D: TRBD1
CDR3: CAWTKGDSYNEQFF
DNA: TGTGCCTGGACCAAGGGGGACAGCTACAATGAGCAGTTCTTC

J: TRBJ1-5
V: TRBV6-5
size: -
D: -
CDR3: CASTIDTQPQHF
DNA: TGTGCCAGCACCATCGACACTCAGCCCCAGCATTTT

J: TRBJ1-5
V: TRBV6-4
size: -
D: -
CDR3: CASSVPDRPNLSNQPQHF
DNA: TGTGCCAGCAGTGTCCCCGACAGGCCTAACCTTAGCAATCAGCCCCAGCATTTT

J: TRBJ2-6
V: TRBV3-1/TRBV3-2
size: -
D: TRBD1
CDR3: CASSPPRQGSGANVLTF
DNA: TGTGCCAGCAGCCCCCCCCGACAGGGATCTGGGGCCAACGTCCTGACTTTC

J: TRBJ2-1
V: TRBV3-1/TRBV3-2
size: -
D: -
CDR3: CASSQAPPGDEQFF
DNA: TGTGCCAGCAGCCAAGCACCCCCGGGGGATGAGCAGTTCTTC

J: TRBJ1-1
V: TRBV3-1/TRBV3-2
size: -
D: -
CDR3: CASSLRGGRAEAFF
DNA: TGTGCCAGCAGTCTTCGCGGGGGGCGCGCTGAAGCTTTCTTT

J: TRBJ1-2
V: TRBV6-5
size: once
D: -
CDR3: CASMSEKGDGYTF
DNA: TGTGCCAGCATGAGTGAGAAAGGGGATGGCTACACCTTC

J: TRBJ1-1
V: TRBV7-9
size: -
D: -
CDR3: CASSRQTGMNTEAFF
DNA: TGTGCCAGCAGCCGACAGACTGGAATGAACACTGAAGCTTTCTTT

J: TRBJ2-7
V: TRBV27
size: -
D: -
CDR3: CASSRERGLVEQYF
DNA: TGTGCCAGCAGCCGTGAAAGGGGCCTCGTCGAGCAGTACTTC

J: TRBJ2-7
V: TRBV30
size: -
D: -
CDR3: CAWSGRTEGGQYF
DNA: TGTGCCTGGAGCGGGAGGACAGAGGGAGGGCAGTACTTC

J: TRBJ2-5
V: TRBV7-2
size: -
D: TRBD2
CDR3: CASSLALAGGGQETQYF
DNA: TGTGCCAGCAGCTTAGCGTTAGCGGGAGGAGGCCAAGAGACCCAGTACTTC

J: TRBJ1-1
V: TRBV7-3
size: once
D: -
CDR3: CASSPSGRGNTEAFF
DNA: TGTGCCAGCAGCCCCAGTGGCAGGGGGAACACTGAAGCTTTCTTT

J: TRBJ2-5
V: TRBV28
size: once
D: -
CDR3: CASSPSGERETQYF
DNA: TGTGCCAGCAGTCCCTCGGGGGAAAGAGAGACCCAGTACTTC

J: TRBJ1-1
V: TRBV6-4
size: few
D: -
CDR3: CASSREDGTEAFF
DNA: TGTGCCAGCTCCAGGGAAGACGGCACTGAAGCTTTCTTT

J: TRBJ2-2
V: TRBV7-2
size: -
D: TRBD2
CDR3: CASSLSTSGTGELFF
DNA: TGTGCCAGCAGCTTGTCGACTAGCGGGACTGGGGAGCTGTTTTTT

J: TRBJ1-5
V: TRBV7-2
size: -
D: -
CDR3: CASSLGGIERGNQPQHF
DNA: TGTGCCAGCAGCTTAGGAGGGATCGAGAGGGGCAATCAGCCCCAGCATTTT

J: TRBJ2-1
V: TRBV7-6
size: -
D: TRBD2
CDR3: CASSLAHGLAGGYNEQFF
DNA: TGTGCCAGCAGCTTAGCCCACGGACTAGCGGGGGGTTACAATGAGCAGTTCTTC

J: TRBJ2-1
V: TRBV28
size: -
D: TRBD1
CDR3: CASSFRGQGSYNEQFF
DNA: TGTGCCAGCAGTTTCAGGGGACAGGGCTCCTACAATGAGCAGTTCTTC

J: TRBJ2-7
V: TRBV5-5
size: -
D: TRBD1
CDR3: CASLRDSPPYEQYF
DNA: TGTGCCAGCCTCCGGGACAGTCCCCCCTACGAGCAGTACTTC

J: TRBJ2-7
V: TRBV7-9
size: -
D: -
CDR3: CASTRDMPPHEQYF
DNA: TGTGCCAGCACCCGGGACATGCCTCCGCACGAGCAGTACTTC

J: TRBJ2-3
V: TRBV7-3
size: -
D: -
CDR3: CASSPGVWPDTQYF
DNA: TGTGCCAGCAGCCCAGGGGTGTGGCCGGATACGCAGTATTTT

J: TRBJ2-1
V: TRBV28
size: few
D: TRBD2
CDR3: CASSRPTSGSHNEQFF
DNA: TGTGCCAGCAGTCGGCCGACTAGCGGGAGCCACAATGAGCAGTTCTTC

J: TRBJ2-1
V: TRBV7-9
size: -
D: TRBD1
CDR3: CASNKDRGYNEQFF
DNA: TGTGCCAGCAACAAGGACAGGGGATACAATGAGCAGTTCTTC

J: TRBJ1-1
V: TRBV10-3
size: -
D: -
CDR3: CAISESPRVMNTEAFF
DNA: TGTGCCATCAGTGAGTCGCCGAGGGTCATGAACACTGAAGCTTTCTTT

J: TRBJ2-7
V: TRBV7-3
size: few
D: TRBD1
CDR3: CASSPQGATYEQYF
DNA: TGTGCCAGCAGCCCTCAGGGGGCAACCTACGAGCAGTACTTC

J: TRBJ2-3
V: TRBV5-1
size: -
D: TRBD2
CDR3: CASSTGLADTQYF
DNA: TGCGCCAGCAGCACCGGACTAGCAGATACGCAGTATTTT

J: TRBJ2-7
V: TRBV20-1
size: -
D: -
CDR3: CGSYEQYF
DNA: TGTGGGAGCTACGAGCAGTACTTC

J: TRBJ2-1
V: TRBV6-5
size: -
D: -
CDR3: CASSYPGTLNEQFF
DNA: TGTGCCAGCAGTTATCCCGGGACTCTCAATGAGCAGTTCTTC